The 27 T cell receptor beta chains reported below all come from one sample, sequenced in a study of cytomegalovirus exposure and HLA in healthy donors. It was with 60 Vbeta and 13 Jbeta primers that the PCR ran. This table comes from immunoSEQ multiplex PCR, and its TCRdb copy is limited to in-frame clones, with some not included. Among more than 100,000 clones listed, around 66% were seen once. The specimen sequenced was PBMCs. The receptor source for this set is a man younger than 30 in good health and CMV-seronegative.

The gene calls are TRBV6-1 and TRBJ1-2; D is ambiguous. The V and J ends lost 2 bases and 0 bases respectively, with 10 bases between them. This CDR3 spans 15 amino acids. The germline gives CDR1 MNHNS, CDR2 SASEGT. This chain's CDR3 is CASSETWAANYGYTF. As DNA, the CDR3 is TGTGCCAGCAGTGAAACCTGGGCAGCTAACTATGGCTACACCTTC.

This clone came up a few times. The chain recombines TRBV19 with TRBJ1-2; D is ambiguous. Germline V gene sequence: CDR1 LNHDA, CDR2 SQIVND (reference sequence). The CDR3 is 12 amino acids. Trimming left V 5 bases short and J 0 bases short, with 4 bases between. CDR3 loop: CASSAANYGYTF. Written as DNA, the CDR3 is TGTGCCAGTAGTGCGGCTAACTATGGCTACACCTTC.

V is TRBV7-7 and J is TRBJ1-1, with D unresolved. The CDR3 runs to 13 residues. V was pared by 5 bases and J by 1 base, with 8 bases between. Germline V lookup: CDR1 SSHAT, CDR2 FNYEAQ (reference sequence). CDR3: CASSLRPNTEAFF. The DNA for the CDR3 is TGTGCCAGCAGCCTGCGCCCGAACACTGAAGCTTTCTTT.

The CDR3 nucleotides read TGTGCCACCAGCAGAGATCCGGGGACAGGGGTGAGCGAGCAGTACTTC. Its translation: CATSRDPGTGVSEQYF. The J gene is TRBJ2-7, the V gene TRBV15; 10 nucleotides line up with TRBD1. The CDR3 runs 16 residues. The germline gives CDR1 LNHNV, CDR2 YYDKDF (reference sequence). After removal of 0 bases from V and 6 bases from J, the junction contained 8 bases not matched to a gene. Combining the CDR3 with reference TRBV15 and TRBJ2-7 gives the whole variable domain DAMVIQNPRYQVTQFGKPVTLSCSQTLNHNVMYWYQQKSSQAPKLLFHYYDKDFNNEADTPDNFQSRRPNTSFCFLDIRSPGLGDTAMYLCATSRDPGTGVSEQYFGPGTRLTVT.

There are a few counts of this clone. The chain is built from TRBV10-2 and TRBJ2-5; 7 bases map to TRBD2. The V segment lost 1 base and the J segment 5 bases; nucleotides outside the gene matches: 7. CDR1 WSHSY and CDR2 SAAADI come from the germline V gene. This CDR3 is 15 amino acids long. CDR3 DNA sequence: TGCGCCAGCAGTGAGTTCGGGAGGCGTCGGGAGACCCAGTACTTC. Its protein is CASSEFGRRRETQYF.

This chain's CDR3 is CASSQGIGELFF. Here the CDR3 DNA reads TGTGCCAGTAGCCAGGGGATCGGGGAGCTGTTTTTT. This sequence joins TRBV19 and TRBJ2-2; possibly TRBD1 for D (6 bases). The CDR3 extends over 12 amino acids. With 6 bases removed from V and 7 bases from J, the gap between germline ends came to 9 bases. The germline V gene encodes CDR1 LNHDA and CDR2 SQIVND (reference sequence).

This clone was observed once. The chain employs TRBV5-1 and TRBJ2-5; 7 positions agree with TRBD1. Germline V gene lookup returns CDR1 SGHRS and CDR2 YFSETQ. The CDR3 is 14 amino acids. V gave up 3 bases and J gave up 5 bases; unmatched junction bases: 7. This chain's CDR3 is CASSYQTGPETQYF. The DNA of the CDR3 is TGCGCCAGCAGCTACCAGACAGGGCCGGAGACCCAGTACTTC.

The genes are TRBV19 and TRBJ2-2; TRBD2 matches 8 bases. The V gene end was trimmed by 7 bases and the J gene end by 6 bases; junction bases not matched to a gene: 10. Germline assignment: CDR1 LNHDA and CDR2 SQIVND (reference sequence). CDR3 size: 15 residues. The CDR3 coding sequence is TGTGCCAGTACTTCCGGGACTAGGGCCCCCGGGGAGCTGTTTTTT. It is translated as CASTSGTRAPGELFF.

This chain links TRBV13 with TRBJ2-3; 14 bases match TRBD2. Germline V gives CDR1 PRHDT, CDR2 FYEKMQ (reference sequence). This CDR3 comprises 15 residues. J gave up 5 bases and V 4 bases, and 2 bases lay outside the gene matches. CDR3 amino acids: CASSYGLAGGDTQYF. The CDR3 DNA reads TGTGCCAGCAGCTACGGACTAGCGGGGGGAGATACGCAGTATTTT.

J is TRBJ1-2 and V is TRBV7-9; D is unclear. In germline, CDR1 is SEHNR, CDR2 FQNEAQ (reference sequence). The CDR3 contains 14 residues. The V and J ends lost 5 bases and 2 bases respectively, with 12 bases between them. The CDR3 DNA follows: TGTGCCAGCAGCCCCCCTGTGAGCAACTATGGCTACACCTTC. Translation: CASSPPVSNYGYTF.

V gene TRBV6-5 combines with J gene TRBJ2-3; 9 bases line up with TRBD1. This CDR3 contains 16 residues. Germline CDR1 MNHEY, CDR2 SVGAGI. V shed 1 base, J shed 2 bases, and the junction held 4 bases outside the gene matches. This CDR3 is CASSYLDRGFTDTQYF. DNA for the CDR3: TGTGCCAGCAGTTACTTGGACAGGGGCTTCACAGATACGCAGTATTTT.

The chain is built from TRBV11-2 and TRBJ2-5; D is unclear. The CDR3 is made up of 15 amino acids. The germline V and J ends were trimmed by 1 base and 1 base, with 10 bases remaining between them. Germline values: CDR1 SGHAT, CDR2 FQNNGV. CDR3 in DNA: TGTGCCAGCAGCTTAGTTGGTCCAGTCCAAGAGACCCAGTACTTC. This sequence encodes CASSLVGPVQETQYF.

The CDR3 nucleotides are TGCGCCAGCAGCGCCGAGAGACGGGGGTGCGAGCAGTACTTC. It specifies CASSAERRGCEQYF. The J gene is TRBJ2-7, the V gene TRBV5-1; possible D gene TRBD2, 6 bases. V shed 4 bases and J shed 6 bases, with 17 bases lying between them. CDR1 is SGHRS, CDR2 YFSETQ, per germline. CDR3 size: 14 residues.

The rearrangement joins TRBV7-9 to TRBJ2-6, with no clear D. This CDR3 is built from 15 residues. The V and J ends lost 5 bases and 1 base respectively, with 9 bases between them. Germline V CDR1 and CDR2: SEHNR, FQNEAQ (reference sequence). CDR3 sequence reads: CASSLDTSGANVLTF. DNA of the CDR3: TGTGCCAGCAGCCTTGACACGTCTGGGGCCAACGTCCTGACTTTC.

The V and J genes are TRBV30 and TRBJ2-3; 10 positions match TRBD1. Germline CDR1 is GTSNPN and CDR2 is SVGIG (reference sequence). The CDR3 spans 13 residues. The V segment lost 5 bases and the J segment 6 bases; nucleotides outside the gene matches: 5. The chain's CDR3 is CAWDRGPGDTQYF. CDR3 coding DNA: TGTGCCTGGGACAGGGGGCCAGGGGATACGCAGTATTTT.

The rearrangement joins TRBV5-4 to TRBJ1-4, with D hard to call. From germline, CDR1 is SGHNT and CDR2 YYREEE (reference sequence). The CDR3 spans 13 residues. Trimming left V 10 bases short and J 1 base short, with 11 bases between. This CDR3 reads CAFGGGTNEKLFF. The CDR3 DNA reads as TGTGCCTTTGGAGGAGGAACTAATGAAAAACTGTTTTTT.

This clone was counted between two and nine times. The V gene is TRBV27, the J gene TRBJ2-1; 9 bases fit TRBD2. V shed 0 bases, J shed 7 bases, and the junction held 10 bases outside the gene matches. There are 17 residues in the CDR3. Per the germline V gene, CDR1 is MNHEY and CDR2 is SMNVEV (reference sequence). The CDR3 loop reads CASSLSWRGGRTNEQFF. The CDR3 nucleotides read TGTGCCAGCAGTTTATCCTGGCGGGGGGGCAGAACGAATGAGCAGTTCTTC.

This sequence joins TRBV19 and TRBJ1-5; 7 positions agree with TRBD1. CDR1 and CDR2 from the germline V gene are LNHDA and SQIVND (reference sequence). V shed 8 bases and J 0 bases; nucleotides not matched to a gene: 7. This CDR3 is 15 amino acids long. The chain's CDR3 is CASVRGLYSNQPQHF. The CDR3 coding sequence is TGTGCCAGTGTGAGGGGGCTCTATAGCAATCAGCCCCAGCATTTT.

The chain couples TRBV5-1 to TRBJ1-1; D is unclear. The germline V gene encodes CDR1 SGHRS and CDR2 YFSETQ. V lost 2 bases and J 3 bases, leaving 14 bases between the germline ends. CDR3 length: 15 amino acids. The CDR3 bases are TGCGCCAGCAGCTTCTTGTCGCGGCGGGACACTGAAGCTTTCTTT. It translates to CASSFLSRRDTEAFF.

V gene TRBV28 combines with J gene TRBJ2-1, with a tentative D call TRBD1 (6 bases). Germline V gives CDR1 MDHEN, CDR2 SYDVKM. V shed 4 bases and J shed 1 base, with 11 bases lying between them. The CDR3 covers 15 residues. The CDR3 bases are TGTGCCAGCAGTTCCCAGGGGTTTTCCTACAATGAGCAGTTCTTC. It is translated as CASSSQGFSYNEQFF. The entire variable domain, with the rest obtained from reference TRBV28 and TRBJ2-1, is as follows: DVKVTQSSRYLVKRTGEKVFLECVQDMDHENMFWYRQDPGLGLRLIYFSYDVKMKEKGDIPEGYSVSREKKERFSLILESASTNQTSMYLCASSSQGFSYNEQFFGPGTRLTVL.

V is TRBV6-5 and J is TRBJ2-3, with a possible D match to TRBD2 (6 bases). The CDR3 consists of 12 residues. Germline V gives CDR1 MNHEY, CDR2 SVGAGI. Between the trimmed V and J ends, which lost 6 bases and 4 bases, there was a span of 8 bases. CDR3 region: CASRGTADTQYF. CDR3 nucleotides: TGTGCCAGCAGGGGGACTGCAGATACGCAGTATTTT.

V gene TRBV6-6 combines with J gene TRBJ1-2, with 7 nucleotides matching TRBD1. CDR3 size: 16 residues. With V trimmed by 7 bases and J by 0 bases, 11 bases remained unmatched. Germline CDR1 and CDR2: MNHNY and SVGAGI (reference sequence). CDR3 in amino acids: CASNSPQGDPNYGYTF. DNA for the CDR3: TGTGCCAGCAACTCCCCGCAGGGGGACCCTAACTATGGCTACACCTTC.

The chain recombines TRBV7-8 with TRBJ1-1, with 12 positions matching TRBD1. CDR1 and CDR2 (germline): SGHVS, FQNEAQ. There are 18 residues in the CDR3. V trimming: 2 bases; J trimming: 1 base; junction bases outside the gene matches: 8. The CDR3 sequence: CASSLTGTGGVRNTEAFF. The CDR3 bases are TGTGCCAGCAGCTTAACCGGGACAGGGGGCGTAAGGAACACTGAAGCTTTCTTT.

V is TRBV7-9 and J is TRBJ1-1; possible D gene TRBD1, 5 bases. CDR1 SEHNR and CDR2 FQNEAQ come from the germline V gene (reference sequence). V gave up 4 bases and J gave up 5 bases, with 17 bases separating them. This CDR3 has 15 amino acids. CDR3 DNA sequence: TGTGCCAGCAGCTCGACCCGGGGGTTGTTTACTGAAGCTTTCTTT. Its translation: CASSSTRGLFTEAFF.

The chain employs TRBV25-1 and TRBJ2-6; D is perhaps TRBD2 (6 bases). V lost 6 bases and J lost 2, with 14 bases in between. Germline CDR1 is MGHDK and CDR2 is SYGVNS. The CDR3 extends over 16 amino acids. Here the CDR3 reads CASSPLADPGANVLTF. CDR3 DNA: TGTGCCAGCAGCCCTTTAGCGGACCCTGGGGCCAACGTCCTGACTTTC. Full variable domain (outside the CDR3, taken from reference TRBV25-1 and TRBJ2-6): EADIYQTPRYLVIGTGKKITLECSQTMGHDKMYWYQQDPGMELHLIHYSYGVNSTEKGDLSSESTVSRIRTEHFPLTLESARPSHTSQYLCASSPLADPGANVLTFGAGSRLTVL.

This chain connects TRBV19 to TRBJ1-3; possibly TRBD1 for D (5 bases). Germline assignment: CDR1 LNHDA and CDR2 SQIVND (reference sequence). V was trimmed by 6 bases and J by 5 bases, leaving 14 bases between them. The CDR3 consists of 14 residues. The CDR3 spells CASSETVERNTIYF. Written as DNA, the CDR3 is TGTGCCAGTAGCGAGACAGTGGAGAGAAACACCATATATTTT. Filled out from reference TRBV19 and TRBJ1-3, the complete variable domain reads DGGITQSPKYLFRKEGQNVTLSCEQNLNHDAMYWYRQDPGQGLRLIYYSQIVNDFQKGDIAEGYSVSREKKESFPLTVTSAQKNPTAFYLCASSETVERNTIYFGEGSWLTVV.

This chain joins TRBV6-5 and TRBJ1-1; D not resolved. Germline V gene sequence: CDR1 MNHEY, CDR2 SVGAGI. The V gene lost 6 bases and the J gene lost 2 bases, with 16 bases spanning the gap. CDR3 length: 15 amino acids. Written as DNA, the CDR3 is TGTGCCAGCAGACGCACCCCCCACGGTAACACTGAAGCTTTCTTT. This gives the protein CASRRTPHGNTEAFF.